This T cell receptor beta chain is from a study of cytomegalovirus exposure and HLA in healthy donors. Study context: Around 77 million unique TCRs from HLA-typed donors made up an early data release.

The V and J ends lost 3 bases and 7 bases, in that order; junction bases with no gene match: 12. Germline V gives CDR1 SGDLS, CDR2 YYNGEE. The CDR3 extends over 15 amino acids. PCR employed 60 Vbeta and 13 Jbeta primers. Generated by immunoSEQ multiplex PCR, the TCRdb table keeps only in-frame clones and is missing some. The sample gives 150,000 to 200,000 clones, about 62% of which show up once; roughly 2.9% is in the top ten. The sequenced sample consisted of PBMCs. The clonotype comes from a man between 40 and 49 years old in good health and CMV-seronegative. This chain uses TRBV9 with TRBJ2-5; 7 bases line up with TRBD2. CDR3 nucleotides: TGTGCCAGCAGCGAGACTAGCTTCGAGGGTGGGACCCAGTACTTC. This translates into CASSETSFEGGTQYF. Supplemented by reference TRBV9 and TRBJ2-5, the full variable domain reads DSGVTQTPKHLITATGQRVTLRCSPRSGDLSVYWYQQSLDQGLQFLIQYYNGEERAKGNILERFSAQQFPDLHSELNLSSLELGDSALYFCASSETSFEGGTQYFGPGTRLLVL.